A single sample is the source of the 27 T cell receptor beta chains below, sequenced in a study of blood T cell repertoires in COVID-19. TCRdb's copy holds only in-frame clones and misses some; the assay was immunoSEQ multiplex PCR. Among 150,000 to 200,000 clones listed, roughly 82% were seen once. The specimen was peripheral blood. The receptors originated from a woman aged 40-49 years with COVID-19, enrolled during active disease.

The chain uses TRBV7-8 and TRBJ2-1; 10 nucleotides align to TRBD2. The ends lost 2 bases at V and 9 bases at J; junction bases unmatched: 1. The CDR3 extends over 13 amino acids. Germline V CDR1 and CDR2: SGHVS, FQNEAQ. CDR3 in amino acids: CASSLLAGGEQFF. CDR3 in DNA: TGTGCCAGCAGCTTATTAGCGGGAGGTGAGCAGTTCTTC.

The chain has TRBV5-4 and TRBJ2-2; 13 nucleotides align to TRBD2. In germline, CDR1 is SGHNT, CDR2 YYREEE (reference sequence). The CDR3 has 15 amino acids. V shed 3 bases, J shed 7 bases, and the junction held 3 bases outside the gene matches. The CDR3 sequence is CASSSRLAGGGELFF. The DNA for the CDR3 is TGTGCCAGCAGCTCCAGACTAGCGGGAGGCGGGGAGCTGTTTTTT.

The rearrangement uses TRBV5-6 and TRBJ1-1, with 7 bases fitting TRBD1. The V segment lost 0 bases and the J segment 1 base; nucleotides outside the gene matches: 0. This CDR3 is 14 amino acids long. Germline CDR1 is SGHDT and CDR2 is YYEEEE. The CDR3 reads CASSLDRGNTEAFF. The CDR3 region has the DNA TGTGCCAGCAGCTTGGACAGGGGGAACACTGAAGCTTTCTTT.

The chain joins TRBV6-6 to TRBJ1-4, with D tentatively TRBD1 (5 bases). The CDR3 is made up of 14 amino acids. CDR1 is MNHNY and CDR2 is SVGAGI in the germline V gene (reference sequence). V shed 4 bases and J shed 4 bases, with 10 bases lying between them. CDR3 in amino acids: CASSSPRDNEKLFF. In DNA form, the CDR3 reads TGTGCCAGCAGTTCCCCCAGGGATAATGAAAAACTGTTTTTT.

V gene TRBV7-3 combines with J gene TRBJ2-6; D is possibly TRBD1 (6 bases). V lost 5 bases and J 2 bases, leaving 10 bases between the germline ends. The length of the CDR3 is 15 residues. Germline V gives CDR1 SGHTA, CDR2 FQGTGA. The CDR3 region has the DNA TGTGCCAGCAGCCTAGACAGGCCTGGGGCCAACGTCCTGACTTTC. It yields the protein CASSLDRPGANVLTF.

DNA for the CDR3: TGCAGCGTTGAAGGGCTAGCGAACTCCTACAATGAGCAGTTCTTC. This sequence encodes CSVEGLANSYNEQFF. The genes are TRBV29-1 and TRBJ2-1; perhaps TRBD2 as D (6 bases). This CDR3 is built from 15 residues. The germline V and J ends were trimmed by 1 base and 0 bases, with 10 bases remaining between them. CDR1 and CDR2 (germline): SQVTM, ANQGSEA.

This clone is a singleton in its sample. This chain links TRBV18 with TRBJ1-6; D is uncertain. This CDR3 is built from 13 residues. V lost 3 bases and J 6 bases, leaving 6 bases between the germline ends. The germline V gene encodes CDR1 KGHSH and CDR2 LQKENI. CDR3 protein: CASSPESNSPLHF. In nucleotides, the CDR3 is TGTGCCAGCTCACCCGAGAGTAATTCACCCCTCCACTTT.

This clone has a single count. V is TRBV4-1 and J is TRBJ1-3; D gene uncertain. CDR1 is MGHRA, CDR2 YSYEKL, per germline. Between the trimmed V and J ends, which lost 5 bases and 5 bases, there was a span of 22 bases. The CDR3 is 17 amino acids. CDR3 sequence reads: CASSWPRDPEGRNTIYF. CDR3 DNA sequence: TGCGCCAGCAGCTGGCCCCGGGATCCAGAAGGTAGAAACACCATATATTTT.

V usage is TRBV7-2 and J usage is TRBJ2-3; 13 positions match TRBD2. Germline-derived CDR1 and CDR2 are SGHTA and FQGNSA. The CDR3 has 17 amino acids. V trimming: 0 bases; J trimming: 4 bases; junction bases outside the gene matches: 4. For the CDR3, the DNA is TGTGCCAGCAGCTTAGCCAGACTAGCGGGGGGCCCAGATACGCAGTATTTT. It is translated as CASSLARLAGGPDTQYF.

A note on this clone: This same CDR3 is encoded by further DNA sequences in the sample. The chain combines TRBV18 with TRBJ1-3; TRBD1 is a possible D gene (5 bases). The CDR3 extends over 15 amino acids. In germline, CDR1 is KGHSH, CDR2 LQKENI. V was shortened by 2 bases and J by 0 bases, with 8 bases between the two germline ends. The CDR3 sequence: CASSPSGVSGNTIYF. CDR3 nucleotides: TGTGCCAGCTCACCATCGGGGGTCTCTGGAAACACCATATATTTT. The full variable domain, its missing parts supplied by reference TRBV18 and TRBJ1-3, is NAGVMQNPRHLVRRRGQEARLRCSPMKGHSHVYWYRQLPEEGLKFMVYLQKENIIDESGMPKERFSAEFPKEGPSILRIQQVVRGDSAAYFCASSPSGVSGNTIYFGEGSWLTVV.

This clone appeared a single time. The V gene is TRBV5-5, the J gene TRBJ1-1; weak D call: TRBD1 (5 bases). The ends were cut back, 4 bases at V and 1 base at J, with 5 bases in the middle. Per the germline V gene, CDR1 is SGHKS and CDR2 is YYEKEE (reference sequence). This CDR3 contains 12 residues. The CDR3 sequence is CASSRGNTEAFF. In DNA form, the CDR3 reads TGTGCCAGCAGCAGGGGGAACACTGAAGCTTTCTTT.

The V and J genes are TRBV11-2 and TRBJ1-1; no reliable D call. The germline CDR1 and CDR2 sequences are SGHAT and FQNNGV. This CDR3 comprises 15 residues. Deletions cut 1 base from V and 10 bases from J, with 19 bases between. In nucleotides, the CDR3 is TGTGCCAGCAGCTTAGGATTCGGAGATAGAGGAGGAGCTTTCTTT. It encodes CASSLGFGDRGGAFF. Variable domain in full (rest from reference TRBV11-2 and TRBJ1-1): EAGVAQSPRYKIIEKRQSVAFWCNPISGHATLYWYQQILGQGPKLLIQFQNNGVVDDSQLPKDRFSAERLKGVDSTLKIQPAKLEDSAVYLCASSLGFGDRGGAFFGQGTRLTVV.

This rearrangement joins TRBV9 to TRBJ2-2; D is ambiguous. CDR1 SGDLS and CDR2 YYNGEE come from the germline V gene. This CDR3 is 16 amino acids long. Trimming left V 0 bases short and J 0 bases short, with 9 bases between. This CDR3 reads CASSVEWRPNTGELFF. The CDR3 DNA follows: TGTGCCAGCAGCGTAGAGTGGAGACCGAACACCGGGGAGCTGTTTTTT.

In this sample, this clone turned up once. The V call is TRBV21-1, the J call TRBJ2-1; the table's D call TRBD2 went unverified against the DNA. TRBV21-1 is tagged as a pseudogene. The CDR3 spans 11 residues. The CDR3 bases are TGTGCCAGCAGCATCCGACTCCCGGAGTTCTTC. It yields the protein CASSIRLPEFF.

Only one count was recorded for this clone. This chain connects TRBV3-1 (or the pseudogene TRBV3-2) to TRBJ2-3; 7 nucleotides match TRBD2. There are 15 residues in the CDR3. The V segment lost 4 bases and the J segment 2 bases; nucleotides outside the gene matches: 6. Germline values: CDR1 LGHDT, CDR2 YNNKEL (reference sequence). The CDR3 sequence: CASSPWEGSTDTQYF. For the CDR3, the DNA is TGTGCCAGCAGCCCCTGGGAGGGATCCACAGATACGCAGTATTTT.

CDR3 sequence reads: CASSQEPTGGAQMAYEQYF. CDR3 coding DNA: TGTGCCAGCAGCCAAGAACCCACTGGCGGCGCTCAAATGGCCTACGAGCAGTACTTC. This chain joins TRBV3-1 (or the pseudogene TRBV3-2) and TRBJ2-7; no clear D gene. CDR1 is LGHDT, CDR2 YNNKEL, per germline (reference sequence). The CDR3 sequence is 19 residues long. The germline V and J ends were trimmed by 0 bases and 2 bases, with 23 bases remaining between them.

This sequence joins TRBV3-1 (or the pseudogene TRBV3-2) and TRBJ1-2; 7 bases line up with TRBD1. Germline V gene sequence: CDR1 LGHDT, CDR2 YNNKEL (reference sequence). CDR3 size: 14 residues. V lost 4 bases to trimming and J lost 2 bases; unmatched junction nucleotides: 4. CDR3 residues: CASSRGQTNYGYTF. DNA for the CDR3: TGTGCCAGCAGCCGGGGACAGACGAACTATGGCTACACCTTC.

This clone appeared a few times. The gene calls are TRBV5-4 and TRBJ1-1; perhaps TRBD1 as D (5 bases). The CDR3 consists of 13 residues. V lost 4 bases and J 4 bases, leaving 11 bases between the germline ends. CDR1 and CDR2 (germline): SGHNT, YYREEE (reference sequence). CDR3 sequence: CASSEDRSTEAFF. CDR3 bases: TGTGCCAGCAGCGAAGACAGATCCACTGAAGCTTTCTTT.

The chain couples TRBV12-5 to TRBJ2-7; 8 nucleotides align to TRBD2. CDR1 and CDR2 from the germline V gene are LGHNT and FRNRAP. CDR3 length equals 16 residues. Trimming at V came to 1 base and at J to 3 bases, leaving 8 bases not matched to a gene. The CDR3 nucleotides read TGTGCTAGTGGTTTGGGAGCTAGCGGGTTCTTCTACGAGCAGTACGTC. This codes for CASGLGASGFFYEQYV.

The DNA of the CDR3 is TGTGCCAGCAGTTCCCCGGGCGGGGGGAATGAAAAACTGTTTTTT. Residues: CASSSPGGGNEKLFF. This chain connects TRBV28 to TRBJ1-4, with a tentative D call TRBD1 (5 bases). The V gene's germline CDR1 is MDHEN and CDR2 SYDVKM. The V end was cut by 4 bases, the J end by 5 bases, with 14 bases between. This CDR3 region has 15 residues.

The chain links TRBV5-8 to TRBJ1-5; 7 positions agree with TRBD1. Germline assignment: CDR1 SGHTS and CDR2 YDEGEE. The CDR3 extends over 15 amino acids. Germline trimming cut 4 bases from V and 2 bases from J; bases unmatched to any gene: 6. The CDR3 sequence is CASSPRQGGNQPQHF. The CDR3 DNA sequence: TGTGCCAGCAGCCCGCGACAGGGTGGCAATCAGCCCCAGCATTTT.

V usage is TRBV11-2 and J usage is TRBJ2-3, with 8 bases identical to TRBD1. This CDR3 comprises 15 residues. Trimming removed 1 base from V and 6 bases from J; junction bases left unmatched: 6. Germline-derived CDR1 and CDR2 are SGHAT and FQNNGV. The CDR3 loop reads CASSLAGRGLDTQYF. CDR3 DNA: TGTGCCAGCAGCTTAGCAGGCAGGGGGCTGGATACGCAGTATTTT. The full variable domain, rest sourced from reference TRBV11-2 and TRBJ2-3, is EAGVAQSPRYKIIEKRQSVAFWCNPISGHATLYWYQQILGQGPKLLIQFQNNGVVDDSQLPKDRFSAERLKGVDSTLKIQPAKLEDSAVYLCASSLAGRGLDTQYFGPGTRLTVL.

This clone was detected a few times. The chain joins TRBV2 to TRBJ1-2; no definite D call. The CDR3 is 13 amino acids. Germline values: CDR1 SNHLY, CDR2 FYNNEI. Deletions cut 8 bases from V and 2 bases from J, with 12 bases between. In nucleotides, the CDR3 is TGTGCCAGCCGACGAGACATCAACTATGGCTACACCTTC. Its protein product is CASRRDINYGYTF.

The gene calls are TRBV6-1 and TRBJ1-2, with TRBD1 as a possible D gene (5 bases). The CDR3 sequence is 14 residues long. Germline V lookup: CDR1 MNHNS, CDR2 SASEGT. Trimming took off 0 bases at V and 7 bases at J, with 12 bases between the two ends. Here the CDR3 reads CASSEARGVGGYTF. In nucleotides, the CDR3 is TGTGCCAGCAGTGAAGCACGGGGGGTAGGTGGCTACACCTTC.

V gene TRBV11-2 combines with J gene TRBJ2-1, with 10 bases that match TRBD2. CDR3 length equals 15 residues. V shed 3 bases, J shed 3 bases, and the junction held 2 bases outside the gene matches. In germline, CDR1 is SGHAT, CDR2 FQNNGV. The CDR3 protein is CASSFLAGDYNEQFF. The CDR3 DNA is TGTGCCAGCAGCTTCCTAGCGGGAGACTACAATGAGCAGTTCTTC.

The rearrangement joins TRBV28 to TRBJ2-3; 9 bases line up with TRBD2. CDR3 length: 18 residues. The V gene's germline CDR1 is MDHEN and CDR2 SYDVKM. Germline trimming cut 5 bases from V and 4 bases from J; bases unmatched to any gene: 16. The CDR3 DNA sequence: TGTGCCAGCAGTGTAGCGGGAGTCCTCGAAATGGGTGCAGATACGCAGTATTTT. Translating it yields CASSVAGVLEMGADTQYF.

This clone was recorded at least ten times. V is TRBV6-5 and J is TRBJ2-2; D may be TRBD2 (5 bases). Trimming shortened V by 6 bases and J by 2 bases, and 10 bases separated the two germline ends. Germline V lookup: CDR1 MNHEY, CDR2 SVGAGI. This CDR3 is 14 amino acids long. The CDR3 here is CASRSTTNTGELFF. CDR3 coding DNA: TGTGCCAGCAGATCGACTACAAACACCGGGGAGCTGTTTTTT.